This T cell receptor (beta chain) was profiled in a study of T-cell memory formation after mild COVID-19. Looking at the study overall: Clustering of TCRs was largely donor specific.

5'RACE, which relied on constant-segment primers, yielded TCR alpha and TCR beta cDNA libraries carrying sample barcodes and UMIs. TCRdb re-called the 5' RACE reads with MiXCR, one entry per CDR3 protein. The sample has fewer than 500,000 distinct CDR3 sequences, around a quarter seen once. This clonotype was detected many times. Its antigen is currently unknown. Study-wide results and caveats: Clones contracting over day 15 to 85 were CD4/CD8 balanced, with later expanders leaning CD4+. Some responding clones appeared in pre-infection memory, suggesting cross-reactive memory joined.

The sample consisted of PBMCs or a T cell subset sorted from them (not recorded which). The receptor was isolated from an adult woman who had mild COVID-19 (a few samples of this study predate the infection). Cell type and time point are not known.

CDR3 in amino acids: CASSFFLAGLTGELFF. CDR3 in DNA: TGTGCCAGCAGTTTTTTCCTAGCGGGATTAACCGGGGAGCTGTTTTTT. The chain couples TRBV12-3 or TRBV12-4 to TRBJ2-2; 9 bases match TRBD2. Unmatched junction bases numbered 7, after V lost 3 bases and J lost 5 bases. The CDR3 runs to 16 residues.